One sample yielded the 10 T cell receptor beta chains listed below, sequenced in a study of CD8+ T cells in alopecia areata. Extraction of RNA preceded its reverse transcription into cDNA, which served as the sequencing template. The table came from immunoSEQ multiplex PCR; TCRdb's copy has only in-frame clones and leaves some out. The sample holds around 190,000 clones; about 65% are singletons and the top ten take 1.3%. This sample's treatment: oral pan-JAK inhibitor, 5-10 mg twice daily. Specimen: CD4+ T cells sorted from blood, collected between weeks 47 and 50, from a patient treated with tofacitinib. All receptors come from a human donor with alopecia areata.

The chain is built from TRBV6-5 and TRBJ2-3; D not certain. The germline V and J ends were trimmed by 10 bases and 2 bases, with 7 bases remaining between them. This CDR3 region has 11 residues. From germline, CDR1 is MNHEY and CDR2 SVGAGI. CDR3 DNA sequence: TGTGCCACATCCAACACAGATACGCAGTATTTT. This sequence encodes CATSNTDTQYF.

The chain joins TRBV29-1 to TRBJ1-5; no firm D call. The CDR3 extends over 13 amino acids. V dropped 0 bases and J dropped 3 bases, with 6 bases sitting between them. Germline CDR1 reads SQVTM; CDR2 reads ANQGSEA. The CDR3 DNA reads as TGCAGCGTTGAAGACGGGGACAATCAGCCCCAGCATTTT. Amino acid sequence: CSVEDGDNQPQHF.

This chain joins TRBV29-1 and TRBJ2-1; no clear D. The ends were cut back, 4 bases at V and 0 bases at J, with 7 bases in the middle. CDR3 length equals 13 residues. Germline V CDR1 and CDR2: SQVTM, ANQGSEA. Here the CDR3 reads CSVVPLSYNEQFF. The CDR3 nucleotides are TGCAGCGTTGTTCCCCTCTCCTACAATGAGCAGTTCTTC.

This clone was seen more than once but under ten times. CDR3 DNA: TGTGCCAGCAGGGGGGACAACAATCAGCCCCAGCATTTT. Its protein product is CASRGDNNQPQHF. The chain employs TRBV6-1 and TRBJ1-5; TRBD1 is a possible D gene (6 bases). Germline-derived CDR1 and CDR2 are MNHNS and SASEGT. The V and J ends lost 6 bases and 3 bases respectively, with 9 bases between them. This CDR3 has 13 residues.

The chain joins TRBV5-4 to TRBJ2-3; no definite D call. Germline values: CDR1 SGHNT, CDR2 YYREEE (reference sequence). The CDR3 sequence is 12 residues long. Trimming took 4 bases from V and 3 from J, leaving 6 bases between them. The CDR3: CASSPETDTQYF. The DNA for the CDR3 is TGTGCCAGCAGCCCAGAAACAGATACGCAGTATTTT.

The chain employs TRBV4-1 and TRBJ2-3; maybe TRBD2 (5 bases). The CDR3 spans 16 residues. CDR1 and CDR2 (germline): MGHRA, YSYEKL. V was cut by 0 bases and J by 1 base, with 11 bases left in between. The CDR3 DNA reads as TGCGCCAGCAGCCAAGACAGGACTCGTGGCACAGATACGCAGTATTTT. This encodes CASSQDRTRGTDTQYF.

As for this clone: At one end, the junction sequence differs from germline, possibly due to a read error. J is TRBJ2-5 and V is TRBV7-2; 9 nucleotides match TRBD1. The CDR3 is 13 residues long. Germline CDR1 and CDR2: SGHTA and FQGNSA. CDR3 sequence: CASSLEDRGGPHF. CDR3 sequence (DNA): TGTGCCAGCAGCTTAGAAGACAGGGGGGGCCCTCACTTC.

The chain joins TRBV5-6 to TRBJ2-2, with D unresolved. Trimming left V 0 bases short and J 6 bases short, with 6 bases between. Germline assignment: CDR1 SGHDT and CDR2 YYEEEE. This CDR3 is 13 amino acids long. The CDR3 protein is CASSLVVAGELFF. The CDR3 DNA reads as TGTGCCAGCAGCTTGGTCGTTGCCGGGGAGCTGTTTTTT.

V gene TRBV6-6 combines with J gene TRBJ2-1, with 10 positions matching TRBD2. The germline gives CDR1 MNHNY, CDR2 SVGAGI (reference sequence). The CDR3 contains 14 residues. With 8 bases clipped from V and 5 bases from J, the junction kept 6 bases outside the gene matches. This chain's CDR3 is CASHLAGVDNEQFF. CDR3 bases: TGTGCCAGCCACCTAGCGGGGGTAGACAATGAGCAGTTCTTC.

V usage is TRBV29-1 and J usage is TRBJ2-7; tentatively, D is TRBD1 or TRBD2 (5 bases each). The CDR3 is 12 amino acids. Germline V gene lookup returns CDR1 SQVTM and CDR2 ANQGSEA. The CDR3 sequence is CVAGTQYYEQYF. CDR3 nucleotide sequence: TGCGTGGCCGGGACCCAGTACTACGAGCAGTACTTC.